The clone carrying this TCR beta chain was detected only once. This specimen comes from a study of T cell responses to AZD1222 COVID-19 vaccine. Sequencing was performed with immunoSEQ multiplex PCR; in TCRdb, only in-frame clones are kept and a portion is missing. The repertoire holds 150,000 to 200,000 clones, with around nine tenths as singletons. Trimming at V came to 6 bases and at J to 1 base, leaving 7 bases not matched to a gene. Germline lookup yields CDR1 WSHSY and CDR2 SAAADI. The CDR3 is 15 amino acids. This sequence originates from an adult in good health. The V gene is TRBV10-2, the J gene TRBJ1-2; TRBD1 matches 8 bases. Sample: peripheral blood, taken on day 0 of AZD1222 vaccination. The DNA of the CDR3 is TGCGCCAGCAGGAATGGGACAGGCCTTAACTATGGCTACACCTTC. It is translated as CASRNGTGLNYGYTF.